The clone carrying this TCR beta chain was found many times. Its cognate antigen is unknown. RNA transcripts yielded amplified TCR beta CDR3 regions. HTBI primers drove first-round RT-PCR of the TCR CDR3. TCRdb re-analysed the multiplex PCR reads in MiXCR, keeping a single row per CDR3 protein. The data contain some 300,000 distinct CDR3 sequences, roughly 19% of them singletons. The entry originates in a study of T cells in Graves' hyperthyroidism and ophthalmopathy. Study background: Peripheral blood specimens were obtained at initial diagnosis, prior to any treatment.

Diagnosis rested on symptoms, serum thyroxine and TRAb, thyroid ultrasound, and orbital computed tomography. Overall study results and limits: Ophthalmopathy got predicted by the model a median approximately six months before its onset. Stable hyperthyroidism was told apart from ophthalmopathy by a model built on 13 V-J features.

The sample was blood. The TCR was taken from a man aged 45-60 years with Graves' ophthalmopathy.

CDR3 bases: TGTGCCAGCCGGCTTGGGGTAGCGGGCACCGGGGAGCTGTTTTTT. Protein sequence: CASRLGVAGTGELFF. The V call is TRBV2, the J call TRBJ2-2; 7 positions agree with TRBD2. The ends lost 8 bases at V and 4 bases at J; junction bases unmatched: 10. CDR1 SNHLY and CDR2 FYNNEI come from the germline V gene. The CDR3 has 15 amino acids.